Listed below are T cell receptor beta chains from one sample, sequenced in a study of Ad26.COV2.S vaccination and SARS-CoV-2 variants. Assay: immunoSEQ multiplex PCR; the TCRdb copy retains only in-frame clones and omits some. Of about 410,000 clones listed, about 90% are singletons. Here the sequenced sample was peripheral blood, taken in a trial of Ad26.COV2.S vaccine versus placebo. These receptor sequences come from a person between 18 and 59 years old who received the Ad26.COV2.S COVID-19 vaccine or a placebo. CDR3s include the opening cysteine and the closing phenylalanine or tryptophan. Each record gives: CDR3 DNA, CDR3 protein, J gene, D gene, V gene, clone size. The D gene is left open where the match is weak. Rows give clone size only sometimes, using once, few, many, or a class for an expanded clone.

CDR3 DNA: TGTGCCAGCAGCTCACGGATTATGAGTAACTATGGCTACACCTTC; CDR3 protein: CASSSRIMSNYGYTF; J gene: TRBJ1-2; D gene: .; V gene: TRBV6-2/TRBV6-3; clone size: .
CDR3 DNA: TGTGCCAGTAACGGGGGATCATTCCACGAGCAGTACTTC; CDR3 protein: CASNGGSFHEQYF; J gene: TRBJ2-7; D gene: .; V gene: TRBV7-9; clone size: few
CDR3 DNA: TGTGCCAGCAGTGCCCGGGTATGGACTGAAGCTTTCTTT; CDR3 protein: CASSARVWTEAFF; J gene: TRBJ1-1; D gene: .; V gene: TRBV27; clone size: .
CDR3 DNA: TGTGCCAGCGCTGAACAGGGGGCCATCTCCTACGAGCAGTACTTC; CDR3 protein: CASAEQGAISYEQYF; J gene: TRBJ2-7; D gene: TRBD1; V gene: TRBV7-8; clone size: .
CDR3 DNA: TGTGCCAGTAGTATCAGGGCAGGGTACCAGTTCTTC; CDR3 protein: CASSIRAGYQFF; J gene: TRBJ2-1; D gene: .; V gene: TRBV19; clone size: .
CDR3 DNA: TGTGCCAGTAGCCGACAGGCAAACACAGATACGCAGTATTTT; CDR3 protein: CASSRQANTDTQYF; J gene: TRBJ2-3; D gene: .; V gene: TRBV19; clone size: .
CDR3 DNA: TGTGCCAGCAGCTTAGTTGTCGGGGGAGGCTCACCCCTCCACTTT; CDR3 protein: CASSLVVGGGSPLHF; J gene: TRBJ1-6; D gene: .; V gene: TRBV7-2; clone size: .
CDR3 DNA: TGTGCCTGGGTTTTGGTAGGATTTGAAGCTTTCTTT; CDR3 protein: CAWVLVGFEAFF; J gene: TRBJ1-1; D gene: .; V gene: TRBV30; clone size: .
CDR3 DNA: TGTGCCAGTAGTATAGGAGGGGCTTACAATGAGCAGTTCTTC; CDR3 protein: CASSIGGAYNEQFF; J gene: TRBJ2-1; D gene: .; V gene: TRBV19; clone size: .
CDR3 DNA: TGTGCCAGCAGCTACCAGGGGGACTCTGGAAACACCATATATTTT; CDR3 protein: CASSYQGDSGNTIYF; J gene: TRBJ1-3; D gene: TRBD1; V gene: TRBV7-2; clone size: once
CDR3 DNA: TGTGCCAGCAGCCAAGAGGGGTTCACGCAGTATTTT; CDR3 protein: CASSQEGFTQYF; J gene: TRBJ2-3; D gene: .; V gene: TRBV3-1/TRBV3-2; clone size: .
CDR3 DNA: TGTGCCAGTGGGACTAGTGGGAATGAGCAGTTCTTC; CDR3 protein: CASGTSGNEQFF; J gene: TRBJ2-1; D gene: TRBD2; V gene: TRBV19; clone size: .
CDR3 DNA: TGTGCCAGCGGGGCTGGAAACACCATATATTTT; CDR3 protein: CASGAGNTIYF; J gene: TRBJ1-3; D gene: .; V gene: TRBV25-1; clone size: .
CDR3 DNA: TGTGCCAGTAGTACCGACAGCACAGATACGCAGTATTTT; CDR3 protein: CASSTDSTDTQYF; J gene: TRBJ2-3; D gene: .; V gene: TRBV19; clone size: once
CDR3 DNA: TGTGCCAGCAGCCTCAGACAGGGTCTCGGAACTGAAGCTTTCTTT; CDR3 protein: CASSLRQGLGTEAFF; J gene: TRBJ1-1; D gene: TRBD1; V gene: TRBV7-2; clone size: few
CDR3 DNA: TGTGCCAGCAGCCCTCAAAAACCGGGACAAACCTTCCCCTACGAGCAGTACTTC; CDR3 protein: CASSPQKPGQTFPYEQYF; J gene: TRBJ2-7; D gene: .; V gene: TRBV9; clone size: .
CDR3 DNA: TGCGCCAGCGGTCGGTCCTACGAGCAGTACTTC; CDR3 protein: CASGRSYEQYF; J gene: TRBJ2-7; D gene: .; V gene: TRBV10-2; clone size: .
CDR3 DNA: TGTGCCAGCAGCGTCCGCGGGCGGGGGGATCAAGAGACCCAGTACTTC; CDR3 protein: CASSVRGRGDQETQYF; J gene: TRBJ2-5; D gene: TRBD2; V gene: TRBV9; clone size: .
CDR3 DNA: TGTGCCAGCAGCCGGACAGATAGCAATCAGCCCCAGCATTTT; CDR3 protein: CASSRTDSNQPQHF; J gene: TRBJ1-5; D gene: .; V gene: TRBV7-9; clone size: .
CDR3 DNA: TGTGCCAGTAGTCTACCGGGACTAGCGGGGGTCAATGAGCAGTTCTTC; CDR3 protein: CASSLPGLAGVNEQFF; J gene: TRBJ2-1; D gene: TRBD2; V gene: TRBV19; clone size: .
CDR3 DNA: TGTGCCACCAGCAGACCCTGGGGGGTTAGTGTTGCCAAAAACATTCAGTACTTC; CDR3 protein: CATSRPWGVSVAKNIQYF; J gene: TRBJ2-4; D gene: .; V gene: TRBV15; clone size: .
CDR3 DNA: TGTGCCTGGAACAGGGGATACGAAAAACTGTTTTTT; CDR3 protein: CAWNRGYEKLFF; J gene: TRBJ1-4; D gene: TRBD1; V gene: TRBV30; clone size: .
CDR3 DNA: TGTGCCAGCAGGGCCCCTACCGGGGAGCTGTTTTTT; CDR3 protein: CASRAPTGELFF; J gene: TRBJ2-2; D gene: .; V gene: TRBV27; clone size: .